What follows describes a single T cell receptor (beta chain). These data belong to a study of patients and donors after allogeneic stem cell transplantation. This CDR3 has 12 amino acids. V was clipped by 5 bases and J by 6 bases; unmatched bases: 7. CDR1 DFQATT and CDR2 SNEGSKA come from the germline V gene (reference sequence). Using its own MiXCR run on the RT-PCR reads, TCRdb lists one record per CDR3 protein. The data show 410,000 or so distinct CDR3 sequences, with 15% to 20% seen just once and 6% to 8% held by the top ten. This chain connects TRBV20-1 to TRBJ2-7; 7 nucleotides line up with TRBD1. The sequence came from a human donor who was either an allogeneic HSCT recipient or a stem cell or donor lymphocyte infusion donor (not recorded which). It is not recorded whose cells these are; they may come from a transplant donor. The sample taken for sequencing was blood, either unsorted or a sorted T cell fraction (not recorded which). CDR3 region: CSASGQQREQYF. The CDR3 DNA is TGCAGTGCTTCGGGACAGCAGCGCGAGCAGTACTTC.